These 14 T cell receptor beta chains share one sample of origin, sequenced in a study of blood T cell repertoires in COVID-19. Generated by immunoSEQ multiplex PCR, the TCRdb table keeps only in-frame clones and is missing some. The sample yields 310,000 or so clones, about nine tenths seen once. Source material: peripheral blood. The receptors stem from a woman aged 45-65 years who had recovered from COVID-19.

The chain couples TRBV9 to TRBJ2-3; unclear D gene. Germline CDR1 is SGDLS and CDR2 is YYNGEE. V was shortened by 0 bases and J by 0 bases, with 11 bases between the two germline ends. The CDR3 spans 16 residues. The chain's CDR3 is CASSVAHAGSTDTQYF. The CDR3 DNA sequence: TGTGCCAGCAGCGTAGCTCATGCAGGTAGCACAGATACGCAGTATTTT.

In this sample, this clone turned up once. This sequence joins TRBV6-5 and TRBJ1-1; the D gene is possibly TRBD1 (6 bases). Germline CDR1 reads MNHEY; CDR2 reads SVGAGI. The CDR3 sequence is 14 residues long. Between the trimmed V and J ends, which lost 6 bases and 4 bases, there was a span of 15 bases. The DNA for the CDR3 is TGTGCCAGCAGAAGGTCGGGGGGCGGCACTGAAGCTTTCTTT. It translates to CASRRSGGGTEAFF.

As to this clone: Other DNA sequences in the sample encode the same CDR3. The CDR3 sequence: CASSSTSGVSYEQYF. As DNA, the CDR3 is TGTGCCAGCAGCTCTACATCGGGAGTCTCCTACGAGCAGTACTTC. The chain employs TRBV28 and TRBJ2-7; perhaps TRBD2 as D (6 bases). The CDR3 has 15 residues. V was shortened by 6 bases and J by 0 bases, with 15 bases between the two germline ends. Germline V lookup: CDR1 MDHEN, CDR2 SYDVKM.

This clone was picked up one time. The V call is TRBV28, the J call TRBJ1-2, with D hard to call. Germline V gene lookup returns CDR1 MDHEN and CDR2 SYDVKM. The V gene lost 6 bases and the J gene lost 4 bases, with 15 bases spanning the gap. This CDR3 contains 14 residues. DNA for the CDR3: TGTGCCAGCAGCCCGGACTTTATTGGCTATGGCTACACCTTC. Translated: CASSPDFIGYGYTF.

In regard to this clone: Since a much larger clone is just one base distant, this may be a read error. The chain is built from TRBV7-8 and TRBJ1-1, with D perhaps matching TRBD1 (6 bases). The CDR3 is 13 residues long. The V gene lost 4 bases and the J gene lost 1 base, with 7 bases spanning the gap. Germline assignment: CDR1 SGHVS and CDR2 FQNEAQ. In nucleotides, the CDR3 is TGTGCCAGCAGCTCGGACAGGAACACTGAAGCTTTCTTT. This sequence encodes CASSSDRNTEAFF.

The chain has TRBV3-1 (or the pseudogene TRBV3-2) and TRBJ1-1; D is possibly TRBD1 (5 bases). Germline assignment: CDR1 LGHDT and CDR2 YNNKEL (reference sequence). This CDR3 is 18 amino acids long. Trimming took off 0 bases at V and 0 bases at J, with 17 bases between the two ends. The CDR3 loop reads CASSQDSVPTDMNTEAFF. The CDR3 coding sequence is TGTGCCAGCAGCCAAGACTCCGTGCCGACAGACATGAACACTGAAGCTTTCTTT.

The CDR3 spells CAWSREPGDEQYF. CDR3 DNA sequence: TGTGCCTGGAGTCGGGAACCCGGGGACGAGCAGTACTTC. The chain employs TRBV30 and TRBJ2-7; the D gene is possibly TRBD2 (5 bases). CDR3 length: 13 amino acids. V was clipped by 2 bases and J by 5 bases, with 13 bases between them. Germline-derived CDR1 and CDR2 are GTSNPN and SVGIG (reference sequence).

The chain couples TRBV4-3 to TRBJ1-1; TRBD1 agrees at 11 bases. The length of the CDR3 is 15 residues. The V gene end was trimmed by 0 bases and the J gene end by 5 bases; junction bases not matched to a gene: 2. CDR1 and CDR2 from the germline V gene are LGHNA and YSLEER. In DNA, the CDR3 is TGCGCCAGCAGCCAAGAGGGACAGGGGGGGACTGAAGCTTTCTTT. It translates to CASSQEGQGGTEAFF.

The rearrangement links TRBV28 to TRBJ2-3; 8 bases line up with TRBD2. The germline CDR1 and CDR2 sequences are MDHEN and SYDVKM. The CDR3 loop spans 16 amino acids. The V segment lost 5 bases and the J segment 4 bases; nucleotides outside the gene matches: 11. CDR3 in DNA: TGTGCCAGCAGTCCCCTTTGGGTAGCGGGACCAGATACGCAGTATTTT. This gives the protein CASSPLWVAGPDTQYF. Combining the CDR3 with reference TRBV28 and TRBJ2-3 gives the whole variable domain DVKVTQSSRYLVKRTGEKVFLECVQDMDHENMFWYRQDPGLGLRLIYFSYDVKMKEKGDIPEGYSVSREKKERFSLILESASTNQTSMYLCASSPLWVAGPDTQYFGPGTRLTVL.

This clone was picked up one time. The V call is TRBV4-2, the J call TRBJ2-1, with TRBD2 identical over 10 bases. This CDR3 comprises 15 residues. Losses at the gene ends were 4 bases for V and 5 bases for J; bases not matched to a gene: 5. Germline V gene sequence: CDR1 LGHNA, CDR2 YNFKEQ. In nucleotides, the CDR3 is TGTGCCAGCAGCCCCTGGACTAGCGGCAACAATGAGCAGTTCTTC. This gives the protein CASSPWTSGNNEQFF.

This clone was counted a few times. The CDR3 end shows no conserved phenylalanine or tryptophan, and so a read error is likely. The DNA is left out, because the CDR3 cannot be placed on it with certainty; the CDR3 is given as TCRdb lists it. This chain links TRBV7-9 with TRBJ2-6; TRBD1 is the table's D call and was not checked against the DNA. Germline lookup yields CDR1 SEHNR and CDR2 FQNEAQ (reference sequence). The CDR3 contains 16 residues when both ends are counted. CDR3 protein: CASSLARRGVPHDALR.

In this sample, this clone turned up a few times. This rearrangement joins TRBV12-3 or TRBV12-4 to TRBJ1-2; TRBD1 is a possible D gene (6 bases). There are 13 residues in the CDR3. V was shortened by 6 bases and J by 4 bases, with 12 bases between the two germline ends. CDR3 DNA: TGTGCCAGCAGATGGGACAATGGCTATGGCTACACCTTC. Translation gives CASRWDNGYGYTF.

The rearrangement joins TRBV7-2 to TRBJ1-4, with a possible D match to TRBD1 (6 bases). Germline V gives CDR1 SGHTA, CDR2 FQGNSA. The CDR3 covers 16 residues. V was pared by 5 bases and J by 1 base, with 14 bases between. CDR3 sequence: CASSLRDTLTNEKLFF. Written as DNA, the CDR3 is TGTGCCAGCAGCCTAAGGGACACCCTAACTAATGAAAAACTGTTTTTT.

As DNA, the CDR3 is TGTGCCAGCAGCGGCGGGACAGGGGGGAACTACGAGCAGTACTTC. Protein product: CASSGGTGGNYEQYF. The chain combines TRBV5-4 with TRBJ2-7; 11 bases fit TRBD1. V lost 4 bases, J lost 3 bases, and 6 bases stayed unmatched. Looked up from germline, CDR1 is SGHNT and CDR2 is YYREEE (reference sequence). The CDR3 runs to 15 residues.